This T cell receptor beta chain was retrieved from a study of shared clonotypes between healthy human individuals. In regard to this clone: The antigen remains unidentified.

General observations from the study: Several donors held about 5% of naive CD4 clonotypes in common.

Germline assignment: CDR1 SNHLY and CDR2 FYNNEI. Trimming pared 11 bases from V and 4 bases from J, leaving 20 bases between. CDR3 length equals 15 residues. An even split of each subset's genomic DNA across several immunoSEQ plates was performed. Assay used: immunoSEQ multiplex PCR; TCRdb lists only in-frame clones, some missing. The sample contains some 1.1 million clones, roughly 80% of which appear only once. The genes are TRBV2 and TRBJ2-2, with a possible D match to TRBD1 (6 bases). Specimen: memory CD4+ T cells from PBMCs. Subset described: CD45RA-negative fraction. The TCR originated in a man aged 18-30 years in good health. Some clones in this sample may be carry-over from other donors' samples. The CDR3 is CAGAGDGVGTGELFF. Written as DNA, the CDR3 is TGTGCCGGCGCAGGGGACGGTGTAGGCACCGGGGAGCTGTTTTTT.